The 32 T cell receptor beta chains reported below all come from one sample, sequenced in a study of T-cell reconstitution after alpha-beta-depleted transplantation in children. As it was prepared, the TCRbeta library received unique molecular identifiers. TCRdb re-derived calls from the PCR reads in MiXCR, one entry per CDR3 protein. The data show 800,000 to 1,000,000 distinct CDR3 sequences, with 25% to 30% seen just once and roughly 30% held by the top ten. Source: PBMCs, mostly from graft donor cells, taken 360 days after TCRalphabeta/CD19-depleted stem cell transplant. The receptors were sampled from a boy in the first two years of life who had a stem cell transplant for SCID, so the T cells may come from the graft donor.

Only a few counts were recorded for this clonotype. In nucleotides, the CDR3 is TGTGCCAGCAGTTTATGGACTTCACCCCTCCACTTT. This gives the protein CASSLWTSPLHF. This chain joins TRBV28 and TRBJ1-6; D remains unclear. This CDR3 contains 12 residues. Trimming pared 0 bases from V and 9 bases from J, leaving 3 bases between. CDR1 and CDR2 (germline): MDHEN, SYDVKM.

This clonotype has a handful of counts. The chain couples TRBV12-3 or TRBV12-4 to TRBJ1-1, with D possibly matching TRBD1 (6 bases). CDR3 length: 13 residues. The ends were cut back, 6 bases at V and 5 bases at J, with 13 bases in the middle. The CDR3: CASSRRGETEAFF. In DNA form, the CDR3 reads TGTGCCAGCAGCCGCAGGGGCGAGACTGAAGCTTTCTTT.

This chain links TRBV5-1 with TRBJ1-4; TRBD1 might be the D (5 bases). The germline gives CDR1 SGHRS, CDR2 YFSETQ. Deletions cut 3 bases from V and 4 bases from J, with 10 bases between. The CDR3 is 14 amino acids. In DNA form, the CDR3 reads TGCGCCAGCAGCTCCCACGACAGTAATGAAAAACTGTTTTTT. Encoded protein: CASSSHDSNEKLFF.

The rearrangement joins TRBV5-1 to TRBJ2-1, with TRBD1 identical over 7 bases. V was pared by 5 bases and J by 3 bases, with 11 bases of the junction left unmatched. CDR3 size: 16 residues. Germline loops: CDR1 SGHRS, CDR2 YFSETQ. The CDR3 bases are TGCGCCAGCAGATGGGCCCAGGGACAGTTCTACAATGAGCAGTTCTTC. This sequence encodes CASRWAQGQFYNEQFF.

This clonotype occurred a few times. The chain carries TRBV6-2 or TRBV6-3 and TRBJ1-2; D is uncertain. The CDR3 has 13 residues. Trimming removed 2 bases from V and 3 bases from J, with 7 bases in between. Germline V gene lookup returns CDR1 MNHEY and CDR2 SVGEGT. The CDR3 here is CASSYVGDYGYTF. Written as DNA, the CDR3 is TGTGCCAGCAGTTACGTGGGCGACTATGGCTACACCTTC.

The rearrangement uses TRBV6-6 and TRBJ2-5; D gene unclear. The V gene lost 6 bases and the J gene lost 3 bases, with 11 bases spanning the gap. The CDR3 runs to 13 residues. CDR1 is MNHNY, CDR2 SVGAGI, per germline (reference sequence). CDR3 sequence reads: CASRTTSEETQYF. The CDR3 nucleotides read TGTGCCAGCAGAACGACCTCTGAAGAGACCCAGTACTTC.

This clonotype was counted a few times. The genes are TRBV7-2 and TRBJ2-3, with D perhaps matching TRBD1 or TRBD2 (6 bases each). V lost 1 base to trimming and J lost 4 bases, with 15 bases between them. This CDR3 has 16 residues. Germline V lookup: CDR1 SGHTA, CDR2 FQGNSA. CDR3 DNA sequence: TGTGCCAGCAGCTTAGGGGGGGCAGGCCCCGCAGATACGCAGTATTTT. It specifies CASSLGGAGPADTQYF.

The chain is built from TRBV25-1 and TRBJ2-1, with D perhaps assigned TRBD1 or TRBD2 (5 bases each). V was shortened by 7 bases and J by 3 bases, with 13 bases between the two germline ends. This CDR3 has 14 amino acids. In germline, CDR1 is MGHDK, CDR2 SYGVNS. CDR3 sequence: CASTGPRGYNEQFF. CDR3 nucleotide sequence: TGTGCCAGCACAGGGCCCCGGGGCTACAATGAGCAGTTCTTC.

This clonotype was seen a few times. The chain combines TRBV30 with TRBJ1-1; unclear D gene. The CDR3 runs to 13 residues. In germline, CDR1 is GTSNPN, CDR2 SVGIG (reference sequence). V was cut by 4 bases and J by 1 base, with 10 bases left in between. CDR3 nucleotides: TGTGCCTGGACCCAGCTGGGGAACACTGAAGCTTTCTTT. This translates into CAWTQLGNTEAFF.

The V and J genes are TRBV4-1 and TRBJ2-7; 7 bases match TRBD1. CDR1 is MGHRA, CDR2 YSYEKL, per germline. The CDR3 runs to 16 residues. Trimming cost V 1 base and J 7 bases; bases outside gene matches: 13. The CDR3 here is CASSQGDGTAQGEQYF. The CDR3 coding sequence is TGCGCCAGCAGCCAAGGGGATGGGACAGCACAAGGGGAGCAGTACTTC.

J is TRBJ1-1 and V is TRBV4-1; D remains ambiguous. This CDR3 is built from 15 residues. From germline, CDR1 is MGHRA and CDR2 YSYEKL. V dropped 0 bases and J dropped 0 bases, with 8 bases sitting between them. For the CDR3, the DNA is TGCGCCAGCAGCCAAGACTGGTTTATGAACACTGAAGCTTTCTTT. Protein product: CASSQDWFMNTEAFF.

V and J are TRBV3-1 and TRBJ2-1; D might be TRBD2 (5 bases). V was pared by 0 bases and J by 3 bases, with 9 bases between. CDR3 length: 15 amino acids. Germline V gene data show CDR1 as LGHDT and CDR2 as YNNKEL (reference sequence). The CDR3 sequence: CASSQDGSIYNEQFF. CDR3 DNA sequence: TGTGCCAGCAGCCAAGATGGGAGCATCTACAATGAGCAGTTCTTC.

The CDR3 here is CASSLSSGETQYF. In nucleotides, the CDR3 is TGTGCCAGCAGCTTGTCAAGCGGGGAGACCCAGTACTTC. J is TRBJ2-5 and V is TRBV5-6, with D possibly TRBD2 on 6 matching bases. The CDR3 extends over 13 amino acids. V lost 1 base and J 5 bases, leaving 9 bases between the germline ends. CDR1 and CDR2 from the germline V gene are SGHDT and YYEEEE.

This chain links TRBV5-1 with TRBJ1-1; a weak D match, TRBD1 (6 bases). CDR1 SGHRS and CDR2 YFSETQ come from the germline V gene. V shed 0 bases and J shed 1 base, with 10 bases lying between them. The CDR3 is 15 residues long. Here the CDR3 reads CASSLEYRANTEAFF. CDR3 nucleotides: TGCGCCAGCAGCTTGGAATACAGGGCGAACACTGAAGCTTTCTTT.

The J gene is TRBJ1-1, the V gene TRBV12-3 or TRBV12-4; TRBD1 agrees at 11 bases. The CDR3 has 16 amino acids. Trimming took 6 bases from V and 1 from J; bases not matched to a gene: 7. The CDR3 loop reads CASRTEDRGRNTEAFF. CDR3 sequence (DNA): TGTGCCAGCAGAACCGAGGACAGGGGGCGGAACACTGAAGCTTTCTTT.

V usage is TRBV4-3 and J usage is TRBJ2-5; 11 bases match TRBD2. CDR3 length: 15 amino acids. V lost 0 bases, J lost 7 bases, and 4 bases stayed unmatched. Germline values: CDR1 LGHNA, CDR2 YSLEER. The chain's CDR3 is CASSQDGTSGGTQYF. The DNA for the CDR3 is TGCGCCAGCAGCCAAGACGGGACTAGCGGAGGGACCCAGTACTTC.

The chain uses TRBV6-5 and TRBJ2-1, with TRBD2 as a possible D gene (6 bases). The V and J ends lost 0 bases and 8 bases respectively, with 14 bases between them. Germline V gives CDR1 MNHEY, CDR2 SVGAGI. CDR3 length equals 15 residues. The CDR3, as DNA: TGTGCCAGCAGTTACTCGCCTGGAGGGATCGATGAGCAGTTCTTC. It specifies CASSYSPGGIDEQFF.

The CDR3 nucleotides read TGCAGTGCTAGAGATGGGCTCTTGGGGACCCAGTACTTC. Its protein is CSARDGLLGTQYF. The chain joins TRBV20-1 to TRBJ2-5, with unresolved D. Trimming cost V 0 bases and J 7 bases, with 12 bases left between them. Germline CDR1 DFQATT, CDR2 SNEGSKA (reference sequence). The CDR3 spans 13 residues.

The J gene is TRBJ2-7, the V gene TRBV28, with 8 bases matching TRBD2. Germline CDR1 MDHEN, CDR2 SYDVKM. With V trimmed by 7 bases and J by 2 bases, 4 bases remained unmatched. The length of the CDR3 is 13 residues. CDR3 residues: CASNLAGPYEQYF. Written as DNA, the CDR3 is TGTGCCAGCAACCTAGCGGGTCCCTACGAGCAGTACTTC.

The chain carries TRBV5-6 and TRBJ1-1; D is unclear. The length of the CDR3 is 19 residues. Germline CDR1 reads SGHDT; CDR2 reads YYEEEE. Trimming took 0 bases from V and 3 from J, leaving 24 bases between them. The CDR3 nucleotides read TGTGCCAGCAGCTTGGCCCACATGACCGCACTCCCCGGGGACACTGAAGCTTTCTTT. As protein: CASSLAHMTALPGDTEAFF.

V and J are TRBV6-2 or TRBV6-3 and TRBJ2-3; no clear D gene. The CDR3 is made up of 16 amino acids. The germline V gene has CDR1 MNHEY and CDR2 SVGEGT. V gave up 6 bases and J gave up 0 bases, with 16 bases separating them. For the CDR3, the DNA is TGTGCCAGCAGACCCACCGGTAAGCGTAGCACAGATACGCAGTATTTT. Translating gives CASRPTGKRSTDTQYF.

This chain links TRBV12-3 or TRBV12-4 with TRBJ2-3; 7 bases agree with TRBD1. V was clipped by 6 bases and J by 1 base; unmatched bases: 10. The CDR3 extends over 16 amino acids. Here the CDR3 DNA reads TGTGCCAGCAGCCTAGGAGAGGGGGCCCGCACAGATACGCAGTATTTT. Protein: CASSLGEGARTDTQYF.

This clonotype has at least ten counts. The V gene is TRBV5-1, the J gene TRBJ2-7; 8 nucleotides align to TRBD1. This CDR3 is built from 14 residues. The germline V gene encodes CDR1 SGHRS and CDR2 YFSETQ. Losses at the gene ends were 5 bases for V and 3 bases for J; bases not matched to a gene: 7. This CDR3 is CASSTGTGFYEQYF. CDR3 DNA: TGCGCCAGCAGTACCGGGACAGGATTCTACGAGCAGTACTTC.

This clonotype was seen a handful of times. The chain recombines TRBV7-8 with TRBJ2-5; no firm D call. The V end was cut by 0 bases, the J end by 2 bases, with 7 bases between. The CDR3 sequence is 14 residues long. Germline CDR1 reads SGHVS; CDR2 reads FQNEAQ. This CDR3 is CASSLAQSQETQYF. Written as DNA, the CDR3 is TGTGCCAGCAGCTTAGCGCAGAGTCAAGAGACCCAGTACTTC.

About this clonotype: A much larger clonotype is one base distant, so this may be a read error. V is TRBV7-6 and J is TRBJ2-5, with 7 bases fitting TRBD2. The CDR3 has 14 amino acids. J was trimmed by 7 bases and V by 1 base; bases with no gene match: 6. Germline CDR1 SGHVS, CDR2 FNYEAQ. The CDR3 nucleotides read TGTGCCAGCAGCTTAGATTCCGGGGGGAGGACCCAGTACTTC. The encoded protein is CASSLDSGGRTQYF.

This clonotype was counted a few times. V usage is TRBV13 and J usage is TRBJ2-1, with D unclear. The ends were cut back, 9 bases at V and 4 bases at J, with 16 bases in the middle. CDR3 length equals 14 residues. Germline V lookup: CDR1 PRHDT, CDR2 FYEKMQ (reference sequence). The CDR3 nucleotides are TGTGCCAGTTCCGACCGACCCCCTTACAATGAGCAGTTCTTC. It codes for CASSDRPPYNEQFF. The full variable domain, its missing parts supplied by reference TRBV13 and TRBJ2-1, is AAGVIQSPRHLIKEKRETATLKCYPIPRHDTVYWYQQGPGQDPQFLISFYEKMQSDKGSIPDRFSAQQFSDYHSELNMSSLELGDSALYFCASSDRPPYNEQFFGPGTRLTVL.

This clonotype was picked up many times. V gene TRBV2 combines with J gene TRBJ1-2, with D possibly being TRBD1 (5 bases). Germline loops: CDR1 SNHLY, CDR2 FYNNEI. V was cut by 4 bases and J by 5 bases, with 11 bases left in between. The CDR3 spans 13 residues. The CDR3 DNA reads TGTGCCAGCAGTGGTCAGGGTGGTTATGGCTACACCTTC. Translated: CASSGQGGYGYTF.

The chain couples TRBV28 to TRBJ2-3; 9 nucleotides line up with TRBD1. V was clipped by 8 bases and J by 5 bases; unmatched bases: 11. This CDR3 has 15 amino acids. The germline V gene has CDR1 MDHEN and CDR2 SYDVKM. For the CDR3, the DNA is TGTGCCAGCGCCCCTGGACAGGGGAGGGGAGATACGCAGTATTTT. It encodes CASAPGQGRGDTQYF.

The rearrangement joins TRBV27 to TRBJ2-7; 11 bases agree with TRBD1. V gave up 6 bases and J gave up 3 bases; unmatched junction bases: 7. The CDR3 loop spans 15 amino acids. In germline, CDR1 is MNHEY, CDR2 SMNVEV (reference sequence). The CDR3 is CASSRAGQGDYEQYF. The CDR3 coding sequence is TGTGCCAGCAGCCGGGCGGGACAGGGGGACTACGAGCAGTACTTC.

The chain joins TRBV9 to TRBJ2-1; D is undetermined. The germline V gene encodes CDR1 SGDLS and CDR2 YYNGEE. The CDR3 is 13 residues long. Trimming removed 1 base from V and 2 bases from J, with 4 bases in between. The CDR3 nucleotides read TGTGCCAGCAGCGTATATGCCTACAATGAGCAGTTCTTC. It codes for CASSVYAYNEQFF.

The J gene is TRBJ2-7, the V gene TRBV20-1; D unclear. The CDR3 has 11 residues. Germline V gives CDR1 DFQATT, CDR2 SNEGSKA (reference sequence). V dropped 2 bases and J dropped 4 bases, with 6 bases sitting between them. The CDR3 nucleotides read TGCAGTGCTAGACTGACGTACGAGCAGTACTTC. It codes for CSARLTYEQYF.

V and J are TRBV7-9 and TRBJ1-1; possible D gene TRBD1, 5 bases. The V gene lost 1 base and the J gene lost 0 bases, with 9 bases spanning the gap. The CDR3 covers 15 residues. The germline CDR1 and CDR2 sequences are SEHNR and FQNEAQ (reference sequence). CDR3 protein: CASSLGQHLNTEAFF. DNA for the CDR3: TGTGCCAGCAGCTTAGGACAGCACTTGAACACTGAAGCTTTCTTT.